Presented here are 30 T cell receptor beta chains from one specimen sequenced in a study of cytotoxic CD8 clonotypes in ibrutinib-treated CLL. Generated by immunoSEQ multiplex PCR, the TCRdb table keeps only in-frame clones and is missing some. The sample shows 270,000 or so clones, 60% to 80% of them seen only once. The sample was PBMCs, taken at disease progression, from a patient treated with ibrutinib. The receptors shown here come from a human donor with chronic lymphocytic leukemia.

This rearrangement joins TRBV7-9 to TRBJ2-7; TRBD1 matches 7 bases. CDR1 and CDR2 (germline): SEHNR, FQNEAQ (reference sequence). The V segment lost 4 bases and the J segment 2 bases; nucleotides outside the gene matches: 5. The CDR3 is made up of 14 amino acids. CDR3 nucleotide sequence: TGTGCCAGCAGCTCCTACAGGGGAACCTACGAGCAGTACTTC. Translating gives CASSSYRGTYEQYF.

This clone was picked up a small number of times. The J gene is TRBJ2-7, the V gene TRBV19; weak D call: TRBD2 (5 bases). Trimming cost V 3 bases and J 4 bases, with 10 bases left between them. Per the germline V gene, CDR1 is LNHDA and CDR2 is SQIVND (reference sequence). CDR3 length: 13 amino acids. Here the CDR3 DNA reads TGTGCCAGTAGTATTAGCGCGGCATACGAGCAGTACTTC. Amino acids: CASSISAAYEQYF.

The chain combines TRBV7-9 with TRBJ1-5; no definite D call. Between the trimmed V and J ends, which lost 0 bases and 7 bases, there was a span of 16 bases. Germline loops: CDR1 SEHNR, CDR2 FQNEAQ (reference sequence). This CDR3 is 16 amino acids long. CDR3 sequence: CASSLAVGEVSQPQHF. DNA for the CDR3: TGTGCCAGCAGCTTAGCGGTCGGTGAGGTTTCACAGCCCCAGCATTTT. The complete variable domain, with remaining parts taken from reference TRBV7-9 and TRBJ1-5, reads DTGVSQNPRHKITKRGQNVTFRCDPISEHNRLYWYRQTLGQGPEFLTYFQNEAQLEKSRLLSDRFSAERPKGSFSTLEIQRTEQGDSAMYLCASSLAVGEVSQPQHFGDGTRLSIL.

This chain connects TRBV19 to TRBJ1-1, with D perhaps matching TRBD1 (6 bases). Germline V gene data show CDR1 as LNHDA and CDR2 as SQIVND (reference sequence). There are 15 residues in the CDR3. V gave up 7 bases and J gave up 3 bases, with 18 bases separating them. CDR3 nucleotide sequence: TGTGCCAGTATTCTACGGGGGGCAAGAGACACTGAAGCTTTCTTT. It encodes CASILRGARDTEAFF.

The rearrangement uses TRBV6-1 and TRBJ1-2; D call uncertain. V lost 7 bases and J lost 4, with 19 bases in between. CDR3 length: 15 residues. Germline-derived CDR1 and CDR2 are MNHNS and SASEGT. CDR3 sequence: CASTGLWEKVYGYTF. The CDR3 nucleotides read TGTGCCAGCACAGGTCTTTGGGAAAAGGTCTATGGCTACACCTTC.

V usage is TRBV7-9 and J usage is TRBJ2-7, with 9 bases identical to TRBD1. This CDR3 spans 14 amino acids. Germline-derived CDR1 and CDR2 are SEHNR and FQNEAQ (reference sequence). After removal of 5 bases from V and 6 bases from J, the junction contained 8 bases not matched to a gene. The CDR3 DNA is TGTGCCAGCAGCCGGACAGGGGATGTGGGCGAGCAGTACTTC. Translating gives CASSRTGDVGEQYF.

Here the CDR3 reads CATSRDPLPGTASGANVLTF. The CDR3 DNA reads TGTGCCACCAGCAGAGATCCTCTGCCCGGGACAGCATCTGGGGCCAACGTCCTGACTTTC. The rearrangement joins TRBV15 to TRBJ2-6, with 7 bases aligning to TRBD1. The CDR3 has 20 residues. Trimming removed 0 bases from V and 1 base from J; junction bases left unmatched: 12. Germline loops: CDR1 LNHNV, CDR2 YYDKDF (reference sequence).

This chain uses TRBV5-6 with TRBJ1-6; TRBD1 agrees at 8 bases. The CDR3 loop spans 16 amino acids. V was clipped by 1 base and J by 6 bases; unmatched bases: 6. The germline V gene encodes CDR1 SGHDT and CDR2 YYEEEE. This CDR3 is CASSLMTGTGNSPLHF. In nucleotides, the CDR3 is TGTGCCAGCAGCTTGATGACCGGGACAGGTAATTCACCCCTCCACTTT.

The chain couples TRBV7-9 to TRBJ1-4; 7 bases map to TRBD1. Germline V gene data show CDR1 as SEHNR and CDR2 as FQNEAQ (reference sequence). The J segment lost 3 bases and the V segment lost 4 bases, leaving 17 bases of the junction unmatched. The CDR3 length is 19 residues. CDR3 residues: CASSSLGRLYRGPNEKLFF. In nucleotides, the CDR3 is TGTGCCAGCAGCTCCCTTGGCCGCCTGTACAGGGGCCCTAATGAAAAACTGTTTTTT.

Details on this clone: Distinct nucleotide sequences in the sample also encode this CDR3. The rearrangement uses TRBV7-2 and TRBJ2-2; D is ambiguous. Germline-derived CDR1 and CDR2 are SGHTA and FQGNSA. The CDR3 contains 14 residues. With 0 bases removed from V and 2 bases from J, the gap between germline ends came to 4 bases. CDR3 DNA sequence: TGTGCCAGCAGCTTAGCGGGTAACACCGGGGAGCTGTTTTTT. It specifies CASSLAGNTGELFF. The variable domain in full, completed from reference TRBV7-2 and TRBJ2-2, reads GAGVSQSPSNKVTEKGKDVELRCDPISGHTALYWYRQSLGQGLEFLIYFQGNSAPDKSGLPSDRFSAERTGGSVSTLTIQRTQQEDSAVYLCASSLAGNTGELFFGEGSRLTVL.

V usage is TRBV5-6 and J usage is TRBJ2-7; 7 positions agree with TRBD1. CDR3 length equals 13 residues. The V gene's germline CDR1 is SGHDT and CDR2 YYEEEE. V shed 5 bases and J 0 bases; nucleotides not matched to a gene: 2. This CDR3 reads CASRRTGSYEQYF. DNA of the CDR3: TGTGCCAGCAGAAGGACAGGCTCCTACGAGCAGTACTTC.

The chain uses TRBV29-1 and TRBJ1-2, with a possible D match to TRBD1 (5 bases). This CDR3 has 12 amino acids. Trimming left V 3 bases short and J 7 bases short, with 12 bases between. Germline CDR1 is SQVTM and CDR2 is ANQGSEA. The CDR3 sequence: CSVDTGGVGYTF. As DNA, the CDR3 is TGCAGCGTTGATACCGGGGGAGTTGGCTACACCTTC.

CDR3 bases: TGTGCCAGCAGTGAAGTCCGGACAGATACGCAGTATTTT. It specifies CASSEVRTDTQYF. The genes are TRBV6-1 and TRBJ2-3; D not resolved. V shed 1 base and J shed 3 bases, with 5 bases lying between them. Germline values: CDR1 MNHNS, CDR2 SASEGT. This CDR3 region has 13 residues.

CDR3 coding DNA: TGCGCCAGCAGCCAACCAGGGACTTGGAGCTACGAGCAGTACTTC. Translating gives CASSQPGTWSYEQYF. This chain uses TRBV4-1 with TRBJ2-7; D is possibly TRBD2 (6 bases). There are 15 residues in the CDR3. The V gene lost 2 bases and the J gene lost 3 bases, with 14 bases spanning the gap. CDR1 and CDR2 (germline): MGHRA, YSYEKL.

V is TRBV21-1 and J is TRBJ2-3; the table's TRBD2 call for D was not verified on the DNA. TRBV21-1 is a recognized pseudogene. The CDR3 is 16 residues long. This chain's CDR3 is CASSTGWFPGADTQYF. CDR3 bases: TGTGCCAGCAGCACTGGTTGGTTCCCCGGGGCAGATACGCAGTATTTT.

The chain links TRBV9 to TRBJ2-7; D possibly corresponds to TRBD2 (5 bases). CDR1 and CDR2 (germline): SGDLS, YYNGEE. The CDR3 sequence is 13 residues long. V lost 0 bases, J lost 7 bases, and 11 bases lay in between. CDR3 nucleotide sequence: TGTGCCAGCAGCGTAGCCCCGTCGGGGGAGCAGTACTTC. This translates into CASSVAPSGEQYF.

The chain carries TRBV7-3 and TRBJ2-1; D call uncertain. The CDR3 consists of 13 residues. Germline lookup yields CDR1 SGHTA and CDR2 FQGTGA. Deletions cut 3 bases from V and 8 bases from J, with 11 bases between. The CDR3 nucleotides are TGTGCCAGCAGCTTGGATGGGCAGGATGAGCAGTTCTTC. Residues: CASSLDGQDEQFF.

V is TRBV9 and J is TRBJ2-7; 8 nucleotides agree with TRBD2. V gave up 4 bases and J gave up 2 bases; unmatched junction bases: 5. From germline, CDR1 is SGDLS and CDR2 YYNGEE. The CDR3 contains 14 residues. The CDR3 loop is CASSLGLAAYEQYF. The CDR3 coding sequence is TGTGCCAGCAGCCTAGGACTAGCTGCCTACGAGCAGTACTTC. The entire variable domain, with the rest obtained from reference TRBV9 and TRBJ2-7, is as follows: DSGVTQTPKHLITATGQRVTLRCSPRSGDLSVYWYQQSLDQGLQFLIQYYNGEERAKGNILERFSAQQFPDLHSELNLSSLELGDSALYFCASSLGLAAYEQYFGPGTRLTVT.

The CDR3, as DNA: TGCGCCAGCAGTGAAAGCCTCGCGGGAGGGCCGAGTGGGGAGCTGTTTTTT. Translated, it gives CASSESLAGGPSGELFF. The chain recombines TRBV10-1 with TRBJ2-2; 9 bases are shared with TRBD2. Germline values: CDR1 WNHNN, CDR2 SYGVQD (reference sequence). Losses at the gene ends were 3 bases for V and 8 bases for J; bases not matched to a gene: 13. The CDR3 length is 17 residues.

This chain links TRBV2 with TRBJ2-7; D perhaps matches TRBD1 (5 bases). In germline, CDR1 is SNHLY, CDR2 FYNNEI. The CDR3 consists of 14 residues. Trimming shortened V by 6 bases and J by 3 bases, and 15 bases separated the two germline ends. This chain's CDR3 is CASRAPGISYEQYF. The CDR3 nucleotides are TGTGCCAGCAGAGCACCAGGGATTAGCTACGAGCAGTACTTC.

This clone was observed a few times. The CDR3 sequence: CASSRSGTNYGYTF. CDR3 nucleotides: TGTGCCAGCAGCAGAAGTGGGACCAACTATGGCTACACCTTC. This rearrangement joins TRBV6-5 to TRBJ1-2; TRBD1 is a possible D gene (5 bases). Between the trimmed V and J ends, which lost 6 bases and 2 bases, there was a span of 13 bases. Germline values: CDR1 MNHEY, CDR2 SVGAGI. CDR3 length equals 14 residues.

This chain joins TRBV5-8 and TRBJ2-3, with a possible D match to TRBD1 (6 bases). Germline CDR1 is SGHTS and CDR2 is YDEGEE. V was pared by 3 bases and J by 3 bases, with 8 bases between. This CDR3 is built from 13 residues. The CDR3 DNA is TGTGCCAGCAGCTGGGGGCAGACAGATACGCAGTATTTT. Its protein product is CASSWGQTDTQYF. Together with reference TRBV5-8 and TRBJ2-3, the CDR3 gives the full variable domain: EAGVTQSPTHLIKTRGQQATLRCSPISGHTSVYWYQQALGLGLQFLLWYDEGEERNRGNFPPRFSGRQFPNYSSELNVNALELEDSALYLCASSWGQTDTQYFGPGTRLTVL.

The rearrangement uses TRBV19 and TRBJ2-7, with 8 bases fitting TRBD1. From germline, CDR1 is LNHDA and CDR2 SQIVND (reference sequence). The CDR3 covers 14 residues. V lost 5 bases to trimming and J lost 3 bases; unmatched junction nucleotides: 6. CDR3 in DNA: TGTGCCAGTAGTCGGGGACAGGTCTTCTACGAGCAGTACTTC. Its protein is CASSRGQVFYEQYF.

The J gene is TRBJ2-3, the V gene TRBV4-1; D not certain. Germline lookup yields CDR1 MGHRA and CDR2 YSYEKL. The CDR3 consists of 14 residues. Trimming cost V 6 bases and J 1 base, with 11 bases left between them. This CDR3 reads CASRAIFRTDTQYF. As DNA, the CDR3 is TGCGCCAGCAGAGCCATCTTTCGCACAGATACGCAGTATTTT.

V and J are TRBV6-1 and TRBJ1-2, with unresolved D. The CDR3 extends over 9 amino acids. The germline CDR1 and CDR2 sequences are MNHNS and SASEGT. V lost 5 bases and J 11 bases, leaving 6 bases between the germline ends. CDR3 in amino acids: CASSPAYTF. CDR3 coding DNA: TGTGCCAGCAGTCCGGCTTACACCTTC.

The V and J genes are TRBV10-1 and TRBJ2-7; D remains unclear. In germline, CDR1 is WNHNN, CDR2 SYGVQD (reference sequence). Between the trimmed V and J ends, which lost 4 bases and 3 bases, there was a span of 10 bases. The CDR3 has 13 residues. The CDR3 here is CASSGAGFYEQYF. The DNA of the CDR3 is TGCGCCAGCAGTGGGGCAGGCTTCTACGAGCAGTACTTC.

The chain combines TRBV6-6 with TRBJ2-2; TRBD1 matches at 8 bases. This CDR3 region has 15 residues. V lost 5 bases, J lost 3 bases, and 5 bases stayed unmatched. The germline V gene has CDR1 MNHNY and CDR2 SVGAGI (reference sequence). The CDR3 reads CASSHRGAYTGELFF. The CDR3 DNA reads as TGTGCCAGCAGTCACAGGGGGGCTTACACCGGGGAGCTGTTTTTT.

This chain uses TRBV7-9 with TRBJ2-3; 7 positions match TRBD1. The junction had 7 bases not matched to a gene; V was cut back by 5 bases and J by 2 bases. This CDR3 has 15 amino acids. Germline V lookup: CDR1 SEHNR, CDR2 FQNEAQ (reference sequence). In DNA form, the CDR3 reads TGTGCCAGCAGCCTGGACAGGACCTACACAGATACGCAGTATTTT. This translates into CASSLDRTYTDTQYF.

The CDR3 DNA is TGTGCCAGCAGCGGAGATGGGGATGAGCAGTTCTTC. Encoded protein: CASSGDGDEQFF. The rearrangement joins TRBV9 to TRBJ2-1; D is ambiguous. The germline V gene has CDR1 SGDLS and CDR2 YYNGEE. The CDR3 spans 12 residues. The ends were cut back, 3 bases at V and 8 bases at J, with 9 bases in the middle.

V is TRBV29-1 and J is TRBJ2-5; 14 nucleotides match TRBD2. Germline trimming cut 6 bases from V and 4 bases from J; bases unmatched to any gene: 7. Germline CDR1 is SQVTM and CDR2 is ANQGSEA. This CDR3 is 15 amino acids long. CDR3 sequence reads: CSVRLAGGPLETQYF. The CDR3 bases are TGCAGCGTCCGACTAGCGGGAGGGCCTCTAGAGACCCAGTACTTC.